Listed here is a single T cell receptor (beta chain). This clonotype was counted many times. The antigen this receptor binds is unknown. No clone much larger than this one lies a single base away; base qualities are absent. After removal of 0 bases from V and 0 bases from J, the junction retains 5 bases not matched to a gene. CDR1 and CDR2, per the germline V gene, are SGHRS and YFSETQ. From the cysteine through the phenylalanine, the CDR3 covers 16 amino acids. Kept here is only the CDR3 DNA, which spans 48 bases and is read in frame from base 1. This entry belongs to a study of T cells in Graves' hyperthyroidism and ophthalmopathy (dated by TCRdb to the late 2010s). Study-wide context: Peripheral blood was collected at initial diagnosis, before any treatment. Prospective prediction of ophthalmopathy was tested in an independent validation cohort of fewer than 20 hyperthyroidism patients and some 17 patients who later progressed to ophthalmopathy. The study also compared thyroid tissue and blood T-cell repertoires from several Graves' hyperthyroidism patients. TCR Vbeta CDR3 sequencing of around 130 peripheral blood samples (43 ophthalmopathy, some 75 hyperthyroidism and some 17 progressor patients) is reported in the paper. After blood sampling, hyperthyroidism patients were treated with methimazole at a starting dose of 30 mg daily, and ophthalmopathy patients were treated with high-dose intravenous methylprednisolone. The 100 or so discovery patients were randomly split 7:3 into training and test sets. To identify distinguishing TCR V-J signatures, a discovery cohort of around 100 patients was used, comprising 43 with Graves' ophthalmopathy and 57 with stable Graves' hyperthyroidism. Overall study outcomes, separate from this receptor: Sample size was not statistically predetermined, and blinding of investigators to group allocation was not performed. A model built on a 13 V-J signature distinguished ophthalmopathy from stable hyperthyroidism, reaching about 89% sensitivity and approximately 83% specificity in cross-validation and 80%/75% in testing. During validation, the model predicted progression to ophthalmopathy a median of approximately six months ahead of onset, with almost 71% sensitivity and 72% to 80% specificity. Most expanded thyroid clonotypes (frequency above 0.001) were also found in blood, which suggests that blood repertoires may mirror thyroid immune responses.

Amplification of TCR beta CDR3 regions was carried out from RNA transcripts. The TCR CDR3 was subjected to a first round of RT-PCR using the HTBI primer set and the Qiagen OneStep RT-PCR kit. The libraries were constructed in a second round of multiplex PCR and then size-selected and purified. Libraries were sequenced paired-end with 100 bp reads on an Illumina HiSeq2000. Per the original workflow: SOAPnuke was used to process the raw data, removing reads that contained adapters or uncalled bases, had a mean Phred below 15, or lacked an exact match to the constant primer or identifier. COPE v1.2.5 was used to merge the high-quality paired reads, and each unique nucleotide sequence was defined as a clonotype. Clonotypes were aligned to IMGT TRBV, TRBD and TRBJ reference segments using MiTCR v1.1. Only V-J combinations with frequency above 0.0001, covering about 99% of repertoires, were analysed. A TCS score was defined as the ratio between F50 (clonal expansion) and ExV (chaos), using BLOSUM62-based TCRdist between CDR3 peptides within each V-J. Welch's t-statistics and random forest reduced 500 to 550 V-J features to under 15, which were used in a naive Bayes classifier (R e1071). The raw public reads went through TCRdb reprocessing: fastp at Q25, MiXCR clone calling, in-frame beta chains kept. For every CDR3 protein sequence, its rows merge into one entry that carries the most common genes and DNA. The V and J calls reflect TCRdb's pipeline rather than the authors' work. Present in this sample are 390,000 or so distinct CDR3 sequences, about 15% of which were seen just once. Approximately 13% of the sample is in the top ten clones.

Ophthalmopathy patients had moderately to severely active disease, Clinical Activity Score of at least 3, NOSPECS grade of at least 4, and duration under 3 months. Patients with uncontrolled infections, other autoimmune diseases, pregnancy or lactation were excluded. Diagnoses were established on the basis of clinical symptoms, serum thyroxine and TRAb, thyroid ultrasound, and orbital computed tomography. Ficoll-Paque density gradient centrifugation was used to isolate PBMCs from around 10 ml of fresh peripheral blood. Trizol reagent was used to extract total RNA, and RNA quality was then checked on an Agilent 2100 Bioanalyzer.

The receptor was isolated from a man aged 18 to 29 with Graves' ophthalmopathy. The sequencing input was blood. The receptor chain draws on TRBV5-1 and TRBJ2-7; 8 central bases correspond to TRBD2. Read as DNA, the sequence is TGCGCCAGCAGCTTGGTGCCGGGGGGGAGCTCCTACGAGCAGTACTTC. The encoded protein is CASSLVPGGSSYEQYF.